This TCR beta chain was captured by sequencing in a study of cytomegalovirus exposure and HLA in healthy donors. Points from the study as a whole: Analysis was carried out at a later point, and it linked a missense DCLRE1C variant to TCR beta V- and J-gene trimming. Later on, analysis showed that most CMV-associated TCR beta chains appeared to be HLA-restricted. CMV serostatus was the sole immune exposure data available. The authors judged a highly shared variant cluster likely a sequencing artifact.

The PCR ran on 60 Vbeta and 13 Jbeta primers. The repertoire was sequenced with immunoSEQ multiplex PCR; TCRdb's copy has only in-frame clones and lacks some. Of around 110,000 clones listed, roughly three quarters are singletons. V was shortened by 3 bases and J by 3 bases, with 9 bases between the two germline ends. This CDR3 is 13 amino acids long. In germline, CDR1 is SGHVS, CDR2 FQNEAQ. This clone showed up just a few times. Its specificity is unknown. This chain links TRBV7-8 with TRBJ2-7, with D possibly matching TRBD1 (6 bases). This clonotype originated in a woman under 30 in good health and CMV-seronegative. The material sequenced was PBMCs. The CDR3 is CASSLIQGYEQYF. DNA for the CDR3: TGTGCCAGCAGCTTGATACAGGGCTACGAGCAGTACTTC.